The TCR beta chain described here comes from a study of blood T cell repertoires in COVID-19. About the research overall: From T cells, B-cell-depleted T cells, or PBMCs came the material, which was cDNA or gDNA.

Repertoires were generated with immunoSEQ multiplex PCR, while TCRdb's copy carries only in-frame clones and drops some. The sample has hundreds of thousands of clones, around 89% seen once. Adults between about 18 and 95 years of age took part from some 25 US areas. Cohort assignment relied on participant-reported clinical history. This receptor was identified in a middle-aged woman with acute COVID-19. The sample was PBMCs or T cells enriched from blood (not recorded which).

CDR3 in amino acids: CASRPQGSGANVLTF. DNA for the CDR3: TGTGCCAGCAGACCCCAGGGCTCTGGGGCCAACGTCCTGACTTTC. This sequence joins TRBV6-5 and TRBJ2-6, with D possibly being TRBD1 (5 bases). Looked up from germline, CDR1 is MNHEY and CDR2 is SVGAGI. The V gene lost 6 bases and the J gene lost 0 bases, with 9 bases spanning the gap. The CDR3 consists of 15 residues.